This TCR beta chain was captured by sequencing in a study of shared clonotypes between healthy human individuals. CD45RO-negative CD8 cells positively selected for CCR7 made up the naive population, which excluded terminally differentiated effector memory CD45RA+ cells. The repertoire was sequenced with immunoSEQ multiplex PCR; TCRdb's copy has only in-frame clones and lacks some. The table lists more than 2 million clones, over 85% of them singletons. The length of the CDR3 is 17 residues. Per germline, CDR1 LNHNV and CDR2 YYDKDF (reference sequence). V dropped 0 bases and J dropped 0 bases, with 15 bases sitting between them.

The J gene is TRBJ2-7, the V gene TRBV15; no reliable D call. The clonotype was recovered from a man aged 18 to 35 in good health. The sample comprised naive CD8+ T cells sorted from blood. The CDR3 region has the DNA TGTGCCACCAGCAGAGATCGCCTAATCCAGTCCTCCTACGAGCAGTACTTC. Protein: CATSRDRLIQSSYEQYF.